This record covers a single T cell receptor beta chain. This record belongs to a study of blood T cell repertoires in COVID-19. Study at large: Material from acute and convalescent COVID-19 was sourced from the United States, Italy and Spain. Sample material is recorded as cDNA or gDNA derived from T cells, B-cell-depleted T cells, or PBMCs.

Per the original methods: Amplified reference gene primers provided the basis for estimating nucleated cell counts. Sequencing used immunoSEQ multiplex PCR; TCRdb keeps in-frame clones, though not all of them. D and trimming were read from the DNA, whereas the V and J calls and clone size are those reported in that table. The data show some 190,000 clones, around 85% seen once. Trimming left V 0 bases short and J 7 bases short, with 13 bases between. CDR1 LGHNA and CDR2 YNFKEQ come from the germline V gene. This CDR3 comprises 15 residues. The receptor was isolated from a woman in her fifties or sixties with acute or convalescent COVID-19. The V and J genes are TRBV4-2 and TRBJ1-5; no clear D gene. Source material: peripheral blood. The CDR3 nucleotides are TGTGCCAGCAGCCAAGATGGTAGCGGAACACAGCCCCAGCATTTT. This encodes CASSQDGSGTQPQHF.